These 6 T cell receptor beta chains share one sample of origin, sequenced in a study of blood T cells in healthy people across ages. It was with a sample-barcoded 5' primer and a J-beta primer mix that a second PCR of roughly 7 to 12 cycles was run. TCRdb processed the 5' RACE reads anew with MiXCR; each CDR3 protein has one entry. Of about 940,000 distinct CDR3 sequences listed, roughly 50% were seen once; the top ten hold around an eighth. Sequenced material: blood. The receptors stem from a man younger than 45 in good health.

The V gene is TRBV2, the J gene TRBJ2-3; 9 bases are shared with TRBD2. V lost 4 bases, J lost 2 bases, and 4 bases stayed unmatched. This CDR3 spans 15 amino acids. CDR1 is SNHLY, CDR2 FYNNEI, per germline. The CDR3: CASSGERGATDTQYF. The CDR3 DNA is TGTGCCAGCAGTGGCGAGCGGGGGGCCACAGATACGCAGTATTTT.

This chain uses TRBV7-9 with TRBJ2-7; D is undetermined. Trimming took off 5 bases at V and 2 bases at J, with 16 bases between the two ends. The CDR3 sequence is 15 residues long. The germline CDR1 and CDR2 sequences are SEHNR and FQNEAQ (reference sequence). The CDR3 region has the DNA TGTGCCAGCAGCGCGCCGCAGGACGGCACCTACGAGCAGTACTTC. It specifies CASSAPQDGTYEQYF.

The chain carries TRBV4-1 and TRBJ1-2, with 7 bases aligning to TRBD1. Germline V gives CDR1 MGHRA, CDR2 YSYEKL. The CDR3 has 17 residues. Trimming cost V 1 base and J 4 bases; bases outside gene matches: 12. The CDR3 bases are TGCGCCAGCAGCCAAGCGGGGGGAGGGGGCAGTGGCTATGGCTACACCTTC. As protein: CASSQAGGGGSGYGYTF.

The chain recombines TRBV4-3 with TRBJ2-4; 7 bases map to TRBD1. Germline CDR1 reads LGHNA; CDR2 reads YSLEER. V was clipped by 0 bases and J by 6 bases; unmatched bases: 11. The CDR3 is 17 amino acids. In DNA, the CDR3 is TGCGCCAGCAGCCAAGAGTTGGGTCAGGGGGTAGGAAACATTCAGTACTTC. It is translated as CASSQELGQGVGNIQYF.

The genes are TRBV4-1 and TRBJ2-3; D tentatively reads TRBD1 or TRBD2 (5 bases each). Germline V gives CDR1 MGHRA, CDR2 YSYEKL. Trimming took off 4 bases at V and 1 base at J, with 9 bases between the two ends. The length of the CDR3 is 14 residues. The CDR3 here is CASSRETGTDTQYF. The CDR3 DNA follows: TGCGCCAGCAGCCGGGAGACAGGCACAGATACGCAGTATTTT.

The rearrangement joins TRBV6-1 to TRBJ2-4, with TRBD1 as a possible D gene (6 bases). This CDR3 spans 17 amino acids. Germline-derived CDR1 and CDR2 are MNHNS and SASEGT. Trimming shortened V by 4 bases and J by 0 bases, and 16 bases separated the two germline ends. The CDR3 here is CASSGEHRALAKNIQYF. In DNA form, the CDR3 reads TGTGCCAGCAGTGGGGAGCACAGGGCTCTAGCCAAAAACATTCAGTACTTC.